Listed below are T cell receptor beta chains from one sample, sequenced in a study of T cells in Graves' hyperthyroidism and ophthalmopathy. TCRdb re-derived calls from the multiplex PCR reads in MiXCR, one entry per CDR3 protein. The sample records 470,000 or so distinct CDR3 sequences, less than 25% being singletons. The sample comprised blood. The origin of the receptors is a man younger than 35 with Graves' hyperthyroidism. The conserved cysteine and the conserved F or W are not part of the CDR3 here.

v_gene: TRBV27; len: 12; CDR3aa: ASSSGPSSYEQY
v_gene: TRBV6-5; len: 13; CDR3aa: ASSTLTGDGYEQY
v_gene: TRBV6-1; len: 11; CDR3aa: ASSVGVLSGYT
v_gene: TRBV12-3/TRBV12-4; len: 13; CDR3aa: ASSRTFGTADEQY
v_gene: TRBV6-1; len: 11; CDR3aa: ASRDSVTYEQY
v_gene: TRBV28; len: 15; CDR3aa: ASSARGVGMKSQPQH
v_gene: TRBV10-1; len: 10; CDR3aa: ASSEHRVEQY
v_gene: TRBV28; len: 16; CDR3aa: ASSHPNSNRGPSYEQY
v_gene: TRBV7-9; len: 12; CDR3aa: ASSSSTLNTEAF
v_gene: TRBV18; len: 12; CDR3aa: ASSPSGATYGYT
v_gene: TRBV2; len: 9; CDR3aa: ASRGRYEQY
v_gene: TRBV28; len: 16; CDR3aa: ASSLVRRQGLRVYGYT
v_gene: TRBV18; len: 15; CDR3aa: ASSPQEGNPGANVLT
v_gene: TRBV7-9; len: 12; CDR3aa: ACKQGAGTGELF
v_gene: TRBV28; len: 14; CDR3aa: ASSPWTGPSGNTIY
v_gene: TRBV10-3; len: 11; CDR3aa: AISLGGLNIQY
v_gene: TRBV29-1; len: 11; CDR3aa: SVEVAESETQY
v_gene: TRBV6-2/TRBV6-3; len: 14; CDR3aa: ASSSLPPDRGEEQY
v_gene: TRBV12-3/TRBV12-4; len: 13; CDR3aa: ASSYFGGSQETQY
v_gene: TRBV28; len: 12; CDR3aa: ATREDRGLYGYT
v_gene: TRBV19; len: 13; CDR3aa: ASSIVGGVMWPQH
v_gene: TRBV12-3/TRBV12-4; len: 14; CDR3aa: ASSIGQGSSGNTIY
v_gene: TRBV30; len: 13; CDR3aa: AWSVRLTVFYGYT
v_gene: TRBV28; len: 12; CDR3aa: ASSPTGVGTEAF
v_gene: TRBV28; len: 10; CDR3aa: ASTQSGFGYT
v_gene: TRBV12-3/TRBV12-4; len: 14; CDR3aa: ASSLRDREGGYGYT
v_gene: TRBV12-3/TRBV12-4; len: 14; CDR3aa: ASSSSNRRILYGYT
v_gene: TRBV5-6; len: 11; CDR3aa: ASSTGGQLQAF
v_gene: TRBV27; len: 11; CDR3aa: ASSLSITYEQY
v_gene: TRBV5-1; len: 14; CDR3aa: ASSLPGGKDTGELF
v_gene: TRBV28; len: 13; CDR3aa: ASSVTSGGGYEQY
v_gene: TRBV12-3/TRBV12-4; len: 12; CDR3aa: ASSRQGGPYEQY
v_gene: TRBV6-1; len: 13; CDR3aa: ASSRTRAQTGELF
v_gene: TRBV6-1; len: 11; CDR3aa: ASSVRPGNTIY
v_gene: TRBV19; len: 14; CDR3aa: ASSPLKLQGHTEAF
v_gene: TRBV20-1; len: 14; CDR3aa: SARGGANTDQETQY
v_gene: TRBV12-3/TRBV12-4; len: 12; CDR3aa: ASSLGLGRQPQH
v_gene: TRBV12-3/TRBV12-4; len: 11; CDR3aa: ASSRAGNTEAF
v_gene: TRBV7-9; len: 13; CDR3aa: ASSLDGEGNQPQH
v_gene: TRBV2; len: 14; CDR3aa: ASKASYRELHTEAF
v_gene: TRBV10-3; len: 12; CDR3aa: AIREHDRSGELF
v_gene: TRBV19; len: 11; CDR3aa: ASVQGAGTEAF
v_gene: TRBV20-1; len: 12; CDR3aa: SARWTGRGETQY
v_gene: TRBV12-3/TRBV12-4; len: 13; CDR3aa: ASSLPGRGNTEAF
v_gene: TRBV12-3/TRBV12-4; len: 9; CDR3aa: ASTDSYEQY
v_gene: TRBV28; len: 14; CDR3aa: ASPVKRQGDQETQY
v_gene: TRBV6-1; len: 11; CDR3aa: ASRATMNTEAF
v_gene: TRBV6-5; len: 14; CDR3aa: ASSPAARSRADGYT
v_gene: TRBV29-1; len: 10; CDR3aa: SVADRGGEAF
v_gene: TRBV13; len: 11; CDR3aa: VSFRTGNYGYT
v_gene: TRBV6-5; len: 14; CDR3aa: ASSYSINAMNTEAF
v_gene: TRBV9; len: 11; CDR3aa: ASSTQGSETQY
v_gene: TRBV28; len: 14; CDR3aa: ASSLGLAVYTGELF
v_gene: TRBV27; len: 15; CDR3aa: ASSLGTSGGNTGELF
v_gene: TRBV6-5; len: 11; CDR3aa: ASRRTVLGEQY
v_gene: TRBV13; len: 10; CDR3aa: ASSFRSYEQY
v_gene: TRBV18; len: 12; CDR3aa: ASSPGQAAYEQY
v_gene: TRBV3-1; len: 13; CDR3aa: ASSRLTGSSYEQY
v_gene: TRBV28; len: 14; CDR3aa: ASSSPHQVTRTEAF